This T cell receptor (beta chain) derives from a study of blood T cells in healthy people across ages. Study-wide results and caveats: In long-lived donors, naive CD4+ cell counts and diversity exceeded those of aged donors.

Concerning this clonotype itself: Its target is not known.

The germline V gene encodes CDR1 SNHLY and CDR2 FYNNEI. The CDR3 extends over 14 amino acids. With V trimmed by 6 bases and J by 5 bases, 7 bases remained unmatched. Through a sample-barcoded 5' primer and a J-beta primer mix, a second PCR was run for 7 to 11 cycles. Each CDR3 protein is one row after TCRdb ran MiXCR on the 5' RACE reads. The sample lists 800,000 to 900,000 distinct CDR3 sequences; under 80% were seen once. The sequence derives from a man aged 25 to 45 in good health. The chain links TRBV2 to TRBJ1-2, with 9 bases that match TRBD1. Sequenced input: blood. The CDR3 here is CASRDRGLWYGYTF. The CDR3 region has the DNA TGTGCCAGCAGGGACAGGGGCCTGTGGTATGGCTACACCTTC.